This T cell receptor (beta chain) was captured in a study of T-cell memory formation after mild COVID-19. Study information: Among the donors, TCR clusters were largely specific to each donor.

With constant-segment primers, 5'RACE yielded cDNA libraries of TCR alpha and TCR beta that carried sample barcodes and UMIs. Using its own MiXCR run on the 5' RACE reads, TCRdb lists one record per CDR3 protein. Found here are 300,000 to 400,000 distinct CDR3 sequences, 10% to 15% of them singletons; the top ten hold over 20%. CDR3 length: 14 residues. Trimming shortened V by 0 bases and J by 9 bases, and 13 bases separated the two germline ends. Germline CDR1 is SGHDN and CDR2 is FVKESK. Regarding this clonotype: Its antigen is undetermined.

Study-level findings and limits: The study detected some responding clones in pre-infection memory, suggesting cross-reactive memory joined.

What was sequenced was PBMCs or a T cell subset sorted from them (not recorded which). The receptor was isolated from a man aged 18 to 30 who had mild COVID-19 (a few samples of this study predate the infection). Cell type and time point are not known. The chain recombines TRBV14 with TRBJ2-3; possibly TRBD2 for D (7 bases). DNA of the CDR3: TGTGCCAGCAGCCAAGATGCTGGGGGGGCCACGCAGTATTTT. Its protein is CASSQDAGGATQYF. The variable domain in full, with the rest retrieved from reference TRBV14 and TRBJ2-3, is EAGVTQFPSHSVIEKGQTVTLRCDPISGHDNLYWYRRVMGKEIKFLLHFVKESKQDESGMPNNRFLAERTGGTYSTLKVQPAELEDSGVYFCASSQDAGGATQYFGPGTRLTVL.